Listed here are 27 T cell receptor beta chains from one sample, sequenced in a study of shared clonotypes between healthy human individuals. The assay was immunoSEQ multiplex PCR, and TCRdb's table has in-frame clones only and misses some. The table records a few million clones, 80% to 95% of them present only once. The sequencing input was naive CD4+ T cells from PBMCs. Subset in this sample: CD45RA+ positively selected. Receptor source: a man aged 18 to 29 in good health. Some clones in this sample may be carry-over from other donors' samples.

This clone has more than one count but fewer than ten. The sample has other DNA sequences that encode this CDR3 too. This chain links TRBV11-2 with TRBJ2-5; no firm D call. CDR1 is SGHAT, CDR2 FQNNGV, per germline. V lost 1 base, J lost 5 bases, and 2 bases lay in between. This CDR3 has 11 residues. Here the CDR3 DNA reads TGTGCCAGCAGCTTAGGGGAGACCCAGTACTTC. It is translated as CASSLGETQYF.

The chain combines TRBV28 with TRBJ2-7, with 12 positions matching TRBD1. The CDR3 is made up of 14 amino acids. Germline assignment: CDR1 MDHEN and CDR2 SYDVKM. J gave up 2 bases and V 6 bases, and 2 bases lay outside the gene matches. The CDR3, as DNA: TGTGCCAGCAGGGGACAGGGGGCCCCCTACGAGCAGTACTTC. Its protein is CASRGQGAPYEQYF.

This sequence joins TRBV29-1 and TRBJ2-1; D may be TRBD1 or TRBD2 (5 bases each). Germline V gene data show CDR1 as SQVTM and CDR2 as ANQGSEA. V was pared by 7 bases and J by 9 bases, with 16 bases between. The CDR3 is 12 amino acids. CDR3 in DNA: TGCAGCGGGCGACCAGGGAGCAGTGAGCAGTTCTTC. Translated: CSGRPGSSEQFF.

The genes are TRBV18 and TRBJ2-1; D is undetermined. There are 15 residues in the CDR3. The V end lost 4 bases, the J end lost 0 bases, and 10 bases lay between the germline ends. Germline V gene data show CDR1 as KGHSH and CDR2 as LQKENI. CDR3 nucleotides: TGTGCCAGCTCACTATCGAAAGGCTCCTACAATGAGCAGTTCTTC. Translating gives CASSLSKGSYNEQFF.

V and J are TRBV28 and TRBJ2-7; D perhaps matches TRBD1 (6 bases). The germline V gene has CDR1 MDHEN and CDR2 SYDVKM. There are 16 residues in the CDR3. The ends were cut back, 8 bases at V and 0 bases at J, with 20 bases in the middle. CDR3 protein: CASGPTRRGSSYEQYF. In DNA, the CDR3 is TGTGCCAGCGGACCTACGCGCAGGGGATCCTCCTACGAGCAGTACTTC.

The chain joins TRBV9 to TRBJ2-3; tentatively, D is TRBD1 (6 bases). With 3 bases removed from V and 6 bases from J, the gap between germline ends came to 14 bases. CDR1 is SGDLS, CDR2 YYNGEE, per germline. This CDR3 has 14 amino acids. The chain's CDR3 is CASSAGDREDTQYF. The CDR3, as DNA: TGTGCCAGCAGCGCAGGGGACCGCGAGGATACGCAGTATTTT. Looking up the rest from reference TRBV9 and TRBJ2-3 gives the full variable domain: DSGVTQTPKHLITATGQRVTLRCSPRSGDLSVYWYQQSLDQGLQFLIQYYNGEERAKGNILERFSAQQFPDLHSELNLSSLELGDSALYFCASSAGDREDTQYFGPGTRLTVL.

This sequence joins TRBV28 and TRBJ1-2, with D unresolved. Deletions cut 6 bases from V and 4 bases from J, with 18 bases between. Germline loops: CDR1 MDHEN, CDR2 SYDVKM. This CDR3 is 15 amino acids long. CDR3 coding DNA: TGTGCCAGCAGGTCTAACGGGAGGAACGGCTATGGCTACACCTTC. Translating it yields CASRSNGRNGYGYTF.

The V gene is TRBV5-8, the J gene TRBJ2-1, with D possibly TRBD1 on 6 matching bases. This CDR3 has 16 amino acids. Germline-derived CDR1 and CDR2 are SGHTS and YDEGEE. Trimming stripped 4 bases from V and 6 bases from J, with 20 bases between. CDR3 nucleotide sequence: TGTGCCAGCAGCCTCCGGGCAGGCCAGGGGTCCAATGAGCAGTTCTTC. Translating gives CASSLRAGQGSNEQFF.

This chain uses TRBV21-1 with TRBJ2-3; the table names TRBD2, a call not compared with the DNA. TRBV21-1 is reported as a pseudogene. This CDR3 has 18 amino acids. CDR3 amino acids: CASDPDAASGREADTQYF. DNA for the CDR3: TGTGCCAGCGACCCTGATGCCGCTAGCGGGAGGGAAGCAGATACGCAGTATTTT.

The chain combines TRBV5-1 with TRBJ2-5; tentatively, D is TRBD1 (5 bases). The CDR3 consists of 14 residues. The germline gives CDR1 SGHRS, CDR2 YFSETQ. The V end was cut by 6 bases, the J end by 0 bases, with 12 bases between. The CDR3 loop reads CASKDRAYQETQYF. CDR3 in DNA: TGCGCCAGCAAAGACAGAGCGTACCAAGAGACCCAGTACTTC.

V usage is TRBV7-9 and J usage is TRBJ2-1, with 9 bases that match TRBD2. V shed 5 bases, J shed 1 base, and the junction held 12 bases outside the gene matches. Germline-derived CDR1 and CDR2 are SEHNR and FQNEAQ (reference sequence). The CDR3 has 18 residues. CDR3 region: CASSLDRLAGTSYNEQFF. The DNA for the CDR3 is TGTGCCAGCAGCCTGGACAGGCTAGCGGGGACTTCCTACAATGAGCAGTTCTTC.

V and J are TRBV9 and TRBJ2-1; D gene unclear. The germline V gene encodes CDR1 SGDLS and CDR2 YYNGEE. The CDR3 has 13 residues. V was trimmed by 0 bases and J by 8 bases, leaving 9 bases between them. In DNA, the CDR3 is TGTGCCAGCAGCGTAGTCGACGCGGATGAGCAGTTCTTC. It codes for CASSVVDADEQFF.

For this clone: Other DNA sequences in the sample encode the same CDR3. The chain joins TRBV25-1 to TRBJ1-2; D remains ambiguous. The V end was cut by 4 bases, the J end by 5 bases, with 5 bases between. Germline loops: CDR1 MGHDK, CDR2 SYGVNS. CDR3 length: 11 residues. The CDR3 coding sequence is TGTGCCAGCAGTGGAGGGTATGGCTACACCTTC. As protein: CASSGGYGYTF.

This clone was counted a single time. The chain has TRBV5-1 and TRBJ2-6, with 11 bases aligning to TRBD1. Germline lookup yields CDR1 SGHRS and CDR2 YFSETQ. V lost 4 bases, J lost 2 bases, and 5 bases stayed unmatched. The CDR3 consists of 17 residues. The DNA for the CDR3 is TGCGCCAGCAGCCTGGGACAGGGGGGGCCTGGGGCCAACGTCCTGACTTTC. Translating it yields CASSLGQGGPGANVLTF.

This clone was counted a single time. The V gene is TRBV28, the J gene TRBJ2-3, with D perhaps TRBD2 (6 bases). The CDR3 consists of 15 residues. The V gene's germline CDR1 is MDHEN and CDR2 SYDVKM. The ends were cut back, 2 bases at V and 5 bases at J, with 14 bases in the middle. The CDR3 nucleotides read TGTGCCAGCAGTTTAGCGGGGAGCGGCGTAGATACGCAGTATTTT. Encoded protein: CASSLAGSGVDTQYF.

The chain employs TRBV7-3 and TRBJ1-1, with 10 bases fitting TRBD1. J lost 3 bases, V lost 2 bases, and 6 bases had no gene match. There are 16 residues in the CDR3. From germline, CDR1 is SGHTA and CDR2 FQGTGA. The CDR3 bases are TGTGCCAGCAGCTTAGCTCGCGGACAGGGGGACACTGAAGCTTTCTTT. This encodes CASSLARGQGDTEAFF.

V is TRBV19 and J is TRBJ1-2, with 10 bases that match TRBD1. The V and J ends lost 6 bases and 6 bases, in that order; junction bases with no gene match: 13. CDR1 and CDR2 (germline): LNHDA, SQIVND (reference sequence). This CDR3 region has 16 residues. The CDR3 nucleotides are TGTGCCAGTAGGACCCCGGGACAGGGGTCGGTGAATGGCTACACCTTC. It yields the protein CASRTPGQGSVNGYTF.

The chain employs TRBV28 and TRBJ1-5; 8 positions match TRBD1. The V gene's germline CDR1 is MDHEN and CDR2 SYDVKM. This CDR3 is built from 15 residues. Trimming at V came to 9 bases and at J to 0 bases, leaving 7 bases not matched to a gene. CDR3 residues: CASNSGTGSNQPQHF. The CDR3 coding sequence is TGTGCCAGTAACTCCGGGACAGGTAGCAATCAGCCCCAGCATTTT.

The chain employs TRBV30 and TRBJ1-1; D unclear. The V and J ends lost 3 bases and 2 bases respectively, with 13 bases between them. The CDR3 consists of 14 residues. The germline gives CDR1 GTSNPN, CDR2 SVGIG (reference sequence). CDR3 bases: TGTGCCTGGAGACCGGGTTGGGCTAACACTGAAGCTTTCTTT. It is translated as CAWRPGWANTEAFF.

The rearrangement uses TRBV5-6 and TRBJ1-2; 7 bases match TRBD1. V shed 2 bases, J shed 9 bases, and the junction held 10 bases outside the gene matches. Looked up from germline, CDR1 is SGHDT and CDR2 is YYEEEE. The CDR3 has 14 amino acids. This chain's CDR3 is CASSFRTGPGSYTF. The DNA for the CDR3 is TGTGCCAGCAGCTTCCGGACAGGACCCGGGAGCTACACCTTC.

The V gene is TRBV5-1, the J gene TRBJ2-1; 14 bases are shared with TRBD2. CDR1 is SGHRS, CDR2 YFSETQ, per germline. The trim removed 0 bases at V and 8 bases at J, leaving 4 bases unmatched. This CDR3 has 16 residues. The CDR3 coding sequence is TGCGCCAGCAGCTTGGGGGGACTAGCGGGAGCCTATGAGCAGTTCTTC. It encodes CASSLGGLAGAYEQFF.

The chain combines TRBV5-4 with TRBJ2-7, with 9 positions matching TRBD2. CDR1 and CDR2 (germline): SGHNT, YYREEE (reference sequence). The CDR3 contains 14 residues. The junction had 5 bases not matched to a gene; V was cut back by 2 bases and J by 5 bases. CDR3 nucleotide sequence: TGTGCCAGCAGCTTTGGCGGGAGGGTTGACGAGCAGTACTTC. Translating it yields CASSFGGRVDEQYF.

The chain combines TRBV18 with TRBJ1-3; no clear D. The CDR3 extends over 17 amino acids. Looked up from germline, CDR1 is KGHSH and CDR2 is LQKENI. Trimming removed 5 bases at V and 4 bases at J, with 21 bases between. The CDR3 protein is CASSNVFEGSSGNTIYF. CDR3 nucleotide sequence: TGTGCCAGCTCAAATGTGTTTGAAGGGAGCAGCGGAAACACCATATATTTT. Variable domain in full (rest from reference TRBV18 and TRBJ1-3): NAGVMQNPRHLVRRRGQEARLRCSPMKGHSHVYWYRQLPEEGLKFMVYLQKENIIDESGMPKERFSAEFPKEGPSILRIQQVVRGDSAAYFCASSNVFEGSSGNTIYFGEGSWLTVV.

CDR3 in DNA: TGCGCCAGCAGCTTGGGAGCCGCCGGCGGGAGGGCTCAGCAGTACTTC. Its protein is CASSLGAAGGRAQQYF. This rearrangement joins TRBV5-1 to TRBJ2-7; the match to TRBD2 covers 9 bases. The length of the CDR3 is 16 residues. Germline V gene sequence: CDR1 SGHRS, CDR2 YFSETQ. Germline trimming cut 0 bases from V and 8 bases from J; bases unmatched to any gene: 12.

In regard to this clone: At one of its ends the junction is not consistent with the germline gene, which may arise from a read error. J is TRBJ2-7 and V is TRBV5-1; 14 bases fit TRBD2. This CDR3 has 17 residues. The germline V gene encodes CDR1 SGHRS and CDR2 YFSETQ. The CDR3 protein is CASSLQGLAGVSHEQYF. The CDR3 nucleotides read TGCGCCAGCAGCTTGCAGGGACTAGCGGGAGTCTCCCACGAGCAGTACTTC.

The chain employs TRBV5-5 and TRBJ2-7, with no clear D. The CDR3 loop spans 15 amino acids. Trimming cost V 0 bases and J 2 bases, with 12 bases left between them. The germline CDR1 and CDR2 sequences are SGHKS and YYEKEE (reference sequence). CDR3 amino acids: CASSLGAGMTYEQYF. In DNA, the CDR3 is TGTGCCAGCAGCTTGGGGGCAGGTATGACCTACGAGCAGTACTTC.

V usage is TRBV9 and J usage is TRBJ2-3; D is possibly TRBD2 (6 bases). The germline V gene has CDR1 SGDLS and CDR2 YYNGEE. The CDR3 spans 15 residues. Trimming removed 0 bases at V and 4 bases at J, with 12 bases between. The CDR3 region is CASSVGGWGADTQYF. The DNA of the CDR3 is TGTGCCAGCAGCGTAGGAGGGTGGGGGGCAGATACGCAGTATTTT.